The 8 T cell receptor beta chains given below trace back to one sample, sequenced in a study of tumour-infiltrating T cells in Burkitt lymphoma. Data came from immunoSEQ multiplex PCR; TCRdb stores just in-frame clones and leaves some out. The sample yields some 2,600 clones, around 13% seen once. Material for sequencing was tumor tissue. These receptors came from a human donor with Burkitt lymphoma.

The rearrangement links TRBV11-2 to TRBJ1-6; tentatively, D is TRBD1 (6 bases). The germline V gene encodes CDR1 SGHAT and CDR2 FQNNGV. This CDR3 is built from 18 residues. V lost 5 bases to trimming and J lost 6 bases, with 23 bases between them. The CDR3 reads CASSPLATGAILNSPLHF. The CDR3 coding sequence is TGTGCCAGCAGCCCCTTGGCCACGGGGGCGATCCTTAATTCACCCCTCCACTTT.

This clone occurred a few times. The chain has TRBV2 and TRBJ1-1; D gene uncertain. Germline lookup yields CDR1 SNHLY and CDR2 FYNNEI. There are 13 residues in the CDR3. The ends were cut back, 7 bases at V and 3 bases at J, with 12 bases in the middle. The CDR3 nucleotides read TGTGCCAGCATGTTCAGTTCGTACACTGAAGCTTTCTTT. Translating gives CASMFSSYTEAFF.

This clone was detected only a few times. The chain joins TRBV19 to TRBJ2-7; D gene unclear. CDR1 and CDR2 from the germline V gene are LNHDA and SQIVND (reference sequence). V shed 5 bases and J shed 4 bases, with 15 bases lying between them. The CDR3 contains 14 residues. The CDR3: CASSPRRRPYEQYF. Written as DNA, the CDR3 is TGTGCCAGTAGTCCCCGTCGGCGGCCTTACGAGCAGTACTTC.

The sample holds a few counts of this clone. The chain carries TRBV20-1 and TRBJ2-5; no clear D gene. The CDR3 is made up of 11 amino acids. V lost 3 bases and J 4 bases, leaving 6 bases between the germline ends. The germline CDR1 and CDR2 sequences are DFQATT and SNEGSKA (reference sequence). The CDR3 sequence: CSASKGETQYF. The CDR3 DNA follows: TGCAGTGCTAGTAAAGGAGAGACCCAGTACTTC.

The CDR3 spells CAWSGTAHSPLHF. CDR3 in DNA: TGTGCCTGGAGCGGGACAGCACATTCACCCCTCCACTTT. V gene TRBV30 combines with J gene TRBJ1-6; 7 bases align to TRBD1. The V segment lost 3 bases and the J segment 8 bases; nucleotides outside the gene matches: 4. Germline CDR1 and CDR2: GTSNPN and SVGIG (reference sequence). The CDR3 extends over 13 amino acids.

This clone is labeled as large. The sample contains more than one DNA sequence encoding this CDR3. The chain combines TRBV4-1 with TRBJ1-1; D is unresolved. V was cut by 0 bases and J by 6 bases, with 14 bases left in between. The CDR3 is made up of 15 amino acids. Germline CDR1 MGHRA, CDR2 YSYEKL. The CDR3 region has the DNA TGCGCCAGCAGCCAAGATTACCCAGCCGGGGCTGAAGCTTTCTTT. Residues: CASSQDYPAGAEAFF.

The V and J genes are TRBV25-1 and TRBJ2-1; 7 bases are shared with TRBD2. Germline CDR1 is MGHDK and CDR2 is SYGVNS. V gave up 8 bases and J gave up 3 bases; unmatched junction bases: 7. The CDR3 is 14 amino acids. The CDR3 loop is CASGWGGSYNEQFF. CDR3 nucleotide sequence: TGTGCCAGCGGGTGGGGGGGGAGCTACAATGAGCAGTTCTTC. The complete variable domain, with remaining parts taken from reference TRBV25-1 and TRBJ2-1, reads EADIYQTPRYLVIGTGKKITLECSQTMGHDKMYWYQQDPGMELHLIHYSYGVNSTEKGDLSSESTVSRIRTEHFPLTLESARPSHTSQYLCASGWGGSYNEQFFGPGTRLTVL.

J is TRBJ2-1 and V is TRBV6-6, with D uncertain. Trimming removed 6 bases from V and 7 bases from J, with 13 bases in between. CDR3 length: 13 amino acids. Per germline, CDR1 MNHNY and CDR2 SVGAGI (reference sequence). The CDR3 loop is CASSPDGNNEQFF. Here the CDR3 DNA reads TGTGCCAGCAGCCCCGACGGAAATAATGAGCAGTTCTTC.